Sequencing of this TCR beta chain was carried out in a study of cytomegalovirus exposure and HLA in healthy donors. Study observations and caveats: It was found in a later analysis that first-cohort TCR clusters tended to co-occur in the 95 to 150 validation repertoires. Cytomegalovirus-associated TCR beta chains were listed, numbering under 200.

V lost 8 bases and J lost 7; bases outside the gene matches: 8. The CDR3 runs to 15 residues. Germline V lookup: CDR1 MDHEN, CDR2 SYDVKM. Worth noting for this clone: Its antigen is not identified.

TCRdb keeps only in-frame clones here, not all; method: immunoSEQ multiplex PCR. The sample lists about 220,000 clones, around 90% seen once, with 2.5% to 3.5% in the top ten. This receptor was identified in a woman under 30 in good health and CMV-seronegative. The rearrangement uses TRBV28 and TRBJ2-1; 13 bases line up with TRBD2. The sample was PBMCs. CDR3 DNA: TGTGCCAGCGGCACTAGCGGGAGGGCCGTAAATGAGCAGTTCTTC. Protein: CASGTSGRAVNEQFF.